The sample holds a few counts of the clone carrying this TCR beta chain. Trimming at V came to 5 bases and at J to 8 bases, leaving 6 bases not matched to a gene. The CDR3 length is 14 residues. The sample comes from a study of T-cell memory formation after mild COVID-19. TCRdb ran MiXCR on the 5' RACE reads and lists one entry per CDR3 protein. This sample carries under 650,000 distinct CDR3 sequences, more than 15% of them seen once, and the ten largest clones take around 12%. Sequenced input: PBMCs or a T cell subset sorted from them (not recorded which). The rearrangement uses TRBV12-3 or TRBV12-4 and TRBJ1-4, with TRBD1 matching over 9 bases. This TCR was recovered from an adult woman who had mild COVID-19 (a few samples of this study predate the infection). Cell type and time point are not known. The CDR3 DNA sequence: TGTGCCAGCAGTACAGGGGGCGGGGGCGAAAAACTGTTTTTT. Its translation is CASSTGGGGEKLFF.